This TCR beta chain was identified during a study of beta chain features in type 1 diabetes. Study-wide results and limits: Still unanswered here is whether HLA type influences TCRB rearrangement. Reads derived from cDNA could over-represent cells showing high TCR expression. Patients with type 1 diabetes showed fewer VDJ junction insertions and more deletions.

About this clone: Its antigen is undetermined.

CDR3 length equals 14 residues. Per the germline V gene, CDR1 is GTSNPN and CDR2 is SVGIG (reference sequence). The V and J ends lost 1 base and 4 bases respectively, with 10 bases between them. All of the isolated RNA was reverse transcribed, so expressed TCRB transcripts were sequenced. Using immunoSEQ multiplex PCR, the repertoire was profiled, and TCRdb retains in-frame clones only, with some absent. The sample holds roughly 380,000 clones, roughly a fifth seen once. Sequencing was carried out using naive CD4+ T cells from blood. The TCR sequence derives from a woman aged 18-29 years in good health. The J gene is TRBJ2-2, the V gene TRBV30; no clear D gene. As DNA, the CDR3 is TGTGCCTGGAGTGGCCCAGACTTCACCGGGGAGCTGTTTTTT. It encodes CAWSGPDFTGELFF.